This T cell receptor (beta chain) was observed in a study of Ad26.COV2.S vaccination and SARS-CoV-2 variants. About the research overall: Administration of Ad26.COV2.S was intramuscular, either once or twice 56 days apart.

Points from the study as a whole: Vaccine recipients had higher spike-specific TCR breadth than placebo recipients.

Method: immunoSEQ multiplex PCR; TCRdb's copy keeps in-frame clones and lacks some. The table shows fewer than 600,000 clones, with roughly 87% occurring only once. Treatment given: over 15 received Ad26.COV2.S at low or high dose, single or two shots; about 5 received placebo; per-sample allocation not given. Collection of the samples took place on day 63 after the first injection of vaccine or placebo. On this clone: No antigen is known for it.

Here the sequenced sample was peripheral blood, taken in a trial of Ad26.COV2.S vaccine versus placebo. The TCR comes from a person between 18 and 65 years old who received the Ad26.COV2.S COVID-19 vaccine or a placebo.

In DNA, the CDR3 is TGTGCCAGCAGGGCAGGGGGCGCATATGGCTACACCTTC. Encoded protein: CASRAGGAYGYTF. The chain combines TRBV3-1 (or the pseudogene TRBV3-2) with TRBJ1-2, with 8 bases lining up with TRBD1. The CDR3 covers 13 residues. Germline V gene sequence: CDR1 LGHDT, CDR2 YNNKEL (reference sequence). The J segment lost 5 bases and the V segment lost 6 bases, leaving 5 bases of the junction unmatched.